A selection of T cell receptor beta chains follows, all from one sample in a study of T cell responses to AZD1222 COVID-19 vaccine. The protocol was immunoSEQ multiplex PCR, while the TCRdb copy is restricted to in-frame clones and leaves out a portion. The table has nearly 200,000 clones, approximately 95% seen once. Here the sequenced sample was peripheral blood, taken 28 days after the second AZD1222 dose. The receptors stem from an adult who received the AZD1222 COVID-19 vaccine. Each CDR3 is given with its conserved first and last residue. The D gene is left open where the match is weak. Size is omitted from some rows. Given values are once, few, many or a class for expanded clones.

j_call v_call d_call clone_size cdr3_nt cdr3_aa
TRBJ1-6 TRBV5-1 - - TGCGCCAGCAGCTTGACAGGCAGCCACTATAATTCACCCCTCCACTTT CASSLTGSHYNSPLHF
TRBJ1-1 TRBV6-5 - - TGTGCCAGCAGTTACGGTGGACCGAAGAACACTGAAGCTTTCTTT CASSYGGPKNTEAFF
TRBJ1-2 TRBV3-1/TRBV3-2 - - TGTGCCAGCAGCCAAGTCGACAGGCCGGGAGGCTACACCTTC CASSQVDRPGGYTF
TRBJ1-4 TRBV9 - - TGTGCCAGCAGCGTAGCGACAGGAGGGGGTGAAAAACTGTTTTTT CASSVATGGGEKLFF
TRBJ1-5 TRBV12-5 TRBD1 - TGTGCTAGTGGTCACCCGGGACAGGGCTATCAGCCCCAGCATTTT CASGHPGQGYQPQHF
TRBJ1-1 TRBV9 - - TGTGCCAGCAGCGTAGTAGGGGTCGGTGAAGCTTTCTTT CASSVVGVGEAFF
TRBJ2-5 TRBV5-8 TRBD1 - TGTGCCAGCAGCTCCCGGACAGGGGGGGTTGAGACCCAGTACTTC CASSSRTGGVETQYF
TRBJ1-2 TRBV3-1/TRBV3-2 - - TGTGCCAGCCGCTCCCCCGCGGCAGGGAACCGTATCGGCTATGGCTACACCTTC CASRSPAAGNRIGYGYTF
TRBJ2-7 TRBV6-5 - - TGTGCCAGCAATTTGGCAGGGAAATACGAGCAGTACTTC CASNLAGKYEQYF
TRBJ2-1 TRBV7-9 TRBD1 - TGTGCCACCGGGACAGATAACAATGAGCAGTTCTTC CATGTDNNEQFF
TRBJ1-3 TRBV6-2/TRBV6-3 - - TGTGCCAGCAGTCGCCGGGCAGGGATAACCTACTCTGGAAACACCATATATTTT CASSRRAGITYSGNTIYF
TRBJ1-2 TRBV5-1 TRBD1 - TGCGCCAGCCGGGAGGACAGGGGCGGTGGCTACACCTTC CASREDRGGGYTF
TRBJ2-4 TRBV5-1 - few TGCGCCAGCAGCTTGGGGTTTATGAACATTCAGTACTTC CASSLGFMNIQYF
TRBJ2-5 TRBV12-5 TRBD1 - TGTGCTAGTGGTTCTCCGACAGGGCATTCGCGGGAGACCCAGTACTTC CASGSPTGHSRETQYF
TRBJ2-2 TRBV2 TRBD1 - TGTGCCAGCAGACAGGGGGCCTTGAACACCGGGGAGCTGTTTTTT CASRQGALNTGELFF
TRBJ1-4 TRBV10-2 - - TGCGCCAGCAGTGAGTCGGGGGCTTTGGGGGAAAAACTGTTTTTT CASSESGALGEKLFF
TRBJ1-2 TRBV6-2/TRBV6-3 - - TGTGCCAGCAGTTACTCCAGCTATGGCTACACCTTC CASSYSSYGYTF
TRBJ2-5 TRBV2 - - TGTGCCAGCAGTGAAGATCAGGGGCAAGAGACCCAGTACTTC CASSEDQGQETQYF
TRBJ1-2 TRBV11-2 - - TGTGCCAGCAGGCGGACAGCCTATGGCTACACCTTC CASRRTAYGYTF
TRBJ2-2 TRBV19 - - TGTGCCAGTAGCCCCGATTCGGCATCCAGGAGGAACACCGGGGAGCTGTTTTTT CASSPDSASRRNTGELFF
TRBJ2-2 TRBV27 - - TGTGCCAGCAGTTTAATGGGGGGTGGGACCGGGGAGCTGTTTTTT CASSLMGGGTGELFF
TRBJ1-6 TRBV2 - - TGTGCCAGCAGTGGTAGGGTTAATTCACCCCTCCACTTT CASSGRVNSPLHF
TRBJ2-2 TRBV5-6 - - TGTGCCAGCAGCTTAGGTCAGAGCCCCGGGGAGCTGTTTTTT CASSLGQSPGELFF
TRBJ2-7 TRBV7-9 TRBD1 - TGTGCCAGCAGCCCACAGGGGTGGTACTTCTACGAGCAGTACTTC CASSPQGWYFYEQYF
TRBJ1-1 TRBV6-2/TRBV6-3 TRBD1 - TGTGCCAGCAGCCGACAGGGTCATACTGAAGCTTTCTTT CASSRQGHTEAFF
TRBJ1-2 TRBV6-5 TRBD1 - TGTGCCAGCAGTTATCAAGGGACAGGGAGCTATGGCTACACCTTC CASSYQGTGSYGYTF
TRBJ2-3 TRBV7-2 - - TGTGCCAGCAGCTTAGATGCGGCCGCAGATACGCAGTATTTT CASSLDAAADTQYF
TRBJ2-7 TRBV7-9 - - TGTGCCAGCAGCAACCTGGGCGGAGCCTACGAGCAGTACTTC CASSNLGGAYEQYF
TRBJ1-5 TRBV7-9 - - TGTGCCAGCTCCCCGGTTTCGGGACAGCCCCAGCATTTT CASSPVSGQPQHF
TRBJ2-5 TRBV9 TRBD2 few TGTGCCAGCAGCACTCGAGGGACTAGCGGGTCAGAGACCCAGTACTTC CASSTRGTSGSETQYF
TRBJ2-5 TRBV7-2 TRBD2 - TGTGCCAGCAGCTTAGGCCCTAGCGGGGGGTCCTACTTC CASSLGPSGGSYF
TRBJ1-3 TRBV5-1 - - TGCGCCAGCAGCACCGGGACTGGAAACACCATATATTTT CASSTGTGNTIYF
TRBJ2-7 TRBV6-5 TRBD1 once TGTGCCAGCAGTTACTACGGGACAGGTACCTACGAGCAGTACTTC CASSYYGTGTYEQYF
TRBJ2-5 TRBV9 TRBD1 - TGTGCCAGCAGCCTTTCAGGGGGATCTTCCCAAGAGACCCAGTACTTC CASSLSGGSSQETQYF
TRBJ2-3 TRBV5-4 TRBD2 - TGTGCCAGCAGCCCTGATAGCGGGGGGGCGACAGATACGCAGTATTTT CASSPDSGGATDTQYF
TRBJ1-2 TRBV28 - - TGTGCCAGCAGACCCCCTGGACAGAACTATGGCTACACCTTC CASRPPGQNYGYTF
TRBJ1-6 TRBV10-3 TRBD1 - TGTGCCATCTCCGGGACAGGGGATTCACCCCTCCACTTT CAISGTGDSPLHF
TRBJ1-3 TRBV3-1/TRBV3-2 - once TGTGCCAGCAGCCAAGGGGTCTCTGGAAACACCATATATTTT CASSQGVSGNTIYF
TRBJ2-2 TRBV7-3 TRBD1 - TGTGCCAGCCGAGCCGGGACAGCCAACACCGGGGAGCTGTTTTTT CASRAGTANTGELFF
TRBJ1-2 TRBV28 TRBD1 - TGTGCCAGCAGTTTGCGCCTCACAGGGGACGGCTATGGCTACACCTTC CASSLRLTGDGYGYTF
TRBJ1-2 TRBV29-1 TRBD1 - TGCAGCCTTGACCCGACAGGGGGCAATTATGGCTACACCTTC CSLDPTGGNYGYTF
TRBJ2-3 TRBV6-5 - - TGTGCCACCGAGGGGGTCTACACAGATACGCAGTATTTT CATEGVYTDTQYF
TRBJ2-3 TRBV5-5 - - TGTGCCAGCAGCTTGCCTTCTATTACGCAGTATTTT CASSLPSITQYF
TRBJ1-5 TRBV2 - - TGTGCCAGCGAAAATCAGGGCAATCAGCCCCAGCATTTT CASENQGNQPQHF
TRBJ1-5 TRBV10-2 - - TGCGCCAGCAGACAGGGAGAGGGTCAGCCCCAGCATTTT CASRQGEGQPQHF
TRBJ1-2 TRBV10-2 TRBD1 - TGCGCCAGCAGATCCCAGGGGGCAAACTATGGCTACACCTTC CASRSQGANYGYTF
TRBJ1-6 TRBV19 - - TGTGCCAGTAGTATCTTTCGGAATTCCTATAATTCACCCCTCCACTTT CASSIFRNSYNSPLHF
TRBJ2-5 TRBV7-9 - - TGTGCCAGCAGCCCCGGTAGTTTAGAGACCCAGTACTTC CASSPGSLETQYF
TRBJ2-7 TRBV5-4 - - TGTGCCAGCAGCTTGAGGTCAGCCAGGTTTGGCGAGCAGTACTTC CASSLRSARFGEQYF
TRBJ1-5 TRBV20-1 - - TGCAGTGCTAGTGCGGGGGTGGGTCAGCCCCAGCATTTT CSASAGVGQPQHF
TRBJ2-1 TRBV7-2 - - TGTGCCAGCAGCTCGGTAGGGGTCGGGCTGTTCTTC CASSSVGVGLFF
TRBJ1-1 TRBV27 - - TGTGCCAGCAGTCCCCTAGGGGGGCGACGGAACACTGAAGCTTTCTTT CASSPLGGRRNTEAFF
TRBJ2-5 TRBV28 - - TGTGCCACCCAGCAAGAGACCCAGTACTTC CATQQETQYF
TRBJ2-7 TRBV6-5 TRBD1 - TGTGCCAGCTTCGGACAGGGAACTTACGAGCAGTACTTC CASFGQGTYEQYF
TRBJ1-5 TRBV3-1/TRBV3-2 - - TGTGCCAGCAGCCAAAACAGAAATCAGCCCCAGCATTTT CASSQNRNQPQHF
TRBJ1-4 TRBV5-1 - - TGCGCCAGCAGCTTGTTGGGGCAAACTAATGAAAAACTGTTTTTT CASSLLGQTNEKLFF
TRBJ1-5 TRBV7-2 - - TGTGCCAGCAGCTTAGAAGCCAATCAGCCCCAGCATTTT CASSLEANQPQHF
TRBJ2-3 TRBV7-3 - - TGTGCCAGCAGCTTAACCCTATCCGGCGATACGCAGTATTTT CASSLTLSGDTQYF
TRBJ1-2 TRBV7-2 - - TGTGCCAGCAGCTTAGCTCTCGGGGTGCTGGTCCATAACTATGGCTACACCTTC CASSLALGVLVHNYGYTF
TRBJ1-1 TRBV6-5 TRBD1 - TGTGCCAGCAACCCCGACAGGGCCAACACTGAAGCTTTCTTT CASNPDRANTEAFF